The rows below give T cell receptor beta chains drawn from one sample of a study of blood T cell repertoires in COVID-19. Sequencing used immunoSEQ multiplex PCR; TCRdb keeps in-frame clones, though not all of them. The data hold about 280,000 clones, with 85% to 90% observed a single time. The source material was PBMCs or T cells enriched from blood (not recorded which). Receptor source: a woman aged 18-35 years with acute COVID-19. Both conserved end residues are part of each CDR3. The D gene is left open where the match is weak.

V	J	D	CDR3
TRBV2	TRBJ1-2	NA	CASRRLDSGYTF
TRBV21-1	TRBJ2-3	NA	CASSNDMGASTDTQYF
TRBV27	TRBJ2-7	TRBD1	CASSLAGGAYEQYF
TRBV9	TRBJ2-1	NA	CASSRGDSARNEQFF
TRBV19	TRBJ1-5	TRBD1	CASSAAPGGGQPQHF
TRBV11-3	TRBJ2-2	TRBD2	CASTAGGSTGELFF
TRBV5-6	TRBJ2-7	NA	CASSSAGAREQYF
TRBV28	TRBJ1-1	NA	CASRQPLNTEAFF
TRBV4-3	TRBJ2-6	NA	CASSQRGANVLTF
TRBV28	TRBJ2-3	TRBD2	CASSGGGGSRTDTQYF
TRBV2	TRBJ1-1	NA	CASRGDLGVAEAFF
TRBV18	TRBJ2-3	TRBD1	CASSQDRGRTDTQYF
TRBV3-1/TRBV3-2	TRBJ2-5	NA	CASSHEETQYF
TRBV11-3	TRBJ1-3	NA	CASSFGGASGNTIYF
TRBV14	TRBJ2-7	TRBD1	CASSPTGVTYEQYF
TRBV10-3	TRBJ2-4	TRBD2	CAISASGGKNIQYF
TRBV5-5	TRBJ2-1	TRBD2	CASSLLGGVGNEQFF
TRBV20-1	TRBJ2-7	NA	CSASSSEAYEQYF
TRBV19	TRBJ1-1	TRBD1	CASLQGSGGPAFF
TRBV11-2	TRBJ2-7	TRBD2	CASSLRPLVGRSSYEQYF
TRBV3-1/TRBV3-2	TRBJ1-6	NA	CASSRGFGSYNSPLHF
TRBV7-9	TRBJ1-5	NA	CASSSGSNQPQHF
TRBV24-1	TRBJ1-2	TRBD1	CATSDPGTGEGYTF
TRBV19	TRBJ1-5	TRBD1	CASRPRTGESNQPQHF
TRBV14	TRBJ2-7	TRBD2	CASSQDTQLAGVGEQYF
TRBV19	TRBJ2-3	TRBD2	CASKTSGTRDTQYF
TRBV4-1	TRBJ2-1	TRBD2	CGAGGAGIRSNEQFF
TRBV7-9	TRBJ2-7	NA	CASSDQRSGDEQYF
TRBV27	TRBJ2-1	TRBD2	CASSPGLAGVINEQFF
TRBV28	TRBJ2-7	TRBD1	CASRDRTYEQYF
TRBV6-1	TRBJ2-7	NA	CASSEGLGQPSYEQYF